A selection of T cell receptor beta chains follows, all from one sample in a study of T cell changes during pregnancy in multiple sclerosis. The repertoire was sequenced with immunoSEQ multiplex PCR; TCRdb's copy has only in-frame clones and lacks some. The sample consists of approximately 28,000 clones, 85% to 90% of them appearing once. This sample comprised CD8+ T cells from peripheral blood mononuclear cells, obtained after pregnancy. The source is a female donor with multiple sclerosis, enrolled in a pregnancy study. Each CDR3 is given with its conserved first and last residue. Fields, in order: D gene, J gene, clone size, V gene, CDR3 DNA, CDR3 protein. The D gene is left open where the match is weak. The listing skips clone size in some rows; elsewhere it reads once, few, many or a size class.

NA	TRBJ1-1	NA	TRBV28	TGTGCCAGCAGTGCATGGACAGCTAAGAACACTGAAGCTTTCTTT	CASSAWTAKNTEAFF
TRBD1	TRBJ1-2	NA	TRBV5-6	TGTGCCAGCAGCTTGGGTGCAGGGGGCTATGGCTACACCTTC	CASSLGAGGYGYTF
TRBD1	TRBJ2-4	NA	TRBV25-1	TGTGCCAGCAAAGGACAGACAGGGGCCAAAAACATTCAGTACTTC	CASKGQTGAKNIQYF
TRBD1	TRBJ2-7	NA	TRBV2	TGTGCCAGCAACAGGGGGACAGGGTACAGCGAGCAGTACTTC	CASNRGTGYSEQYF
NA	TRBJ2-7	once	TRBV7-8	TGTGCCAGCAGCCCCAGACAAATCGAGTCGTGGGAGCAGTACTTC	CASSPRQIESWEQYF
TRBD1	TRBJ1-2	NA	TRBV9	TGTGCCAGCAGCGCCGGGACAGGCCCTCGAAACTATGGCTACACCTTC	CASSAGTGPRNYGYTF
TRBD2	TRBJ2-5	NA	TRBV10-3	TGTGCCATCAGTGAGGGTAGCGGGGGCGTGTCAGAGACCCAGTACTTC	CAISEGSGGVSETQYF
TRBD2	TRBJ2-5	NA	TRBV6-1	TGTGCCAGCACCGGTATAGCGGGGGGTGGGGAGACCCAGTACTTC	CASTGIAGGGETQYF
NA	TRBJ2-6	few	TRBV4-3	TGCGCCAGCAGCCTGGAGGGTTGGGTTGGGGCCAACGTCCTGACTTTC	CASSLEGWVGANVLTF
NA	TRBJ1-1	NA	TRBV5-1	TGCGCCAGCAGCTTGGTTCCGGGGAACACTGAAGCTTTCTTT	CASSLVPGNTEAFF
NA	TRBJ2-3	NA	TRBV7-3	TGTGCCAGCAGCTTAACGGGAGGAGGGTTAGTCACAGATACGCAGTATTTT	CASSLTGGGLVTDTQYF
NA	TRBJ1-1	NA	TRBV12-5	TGTGCTAGTGGTTTTACAGGCCTGAACACTGAAGCTTTCTTT	CASGFTGLNTEAFF
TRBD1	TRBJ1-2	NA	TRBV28	TGTGCCAGCAGTTCCCTGGACAGGGCTAACTATGGCTACACCTTC	CASSSLDRANYGYTF
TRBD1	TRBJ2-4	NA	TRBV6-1	TGTGCCAGCAGCCGAAGGGGGACAGGGGAGAACATTCAGTACTTC	CASSRRGTGENIQYF
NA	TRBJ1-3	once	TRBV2	TGTGCCAGCACTGACAGTACCTCTGGAAACACCATATATTTT	CASTDSTSGNTIYF
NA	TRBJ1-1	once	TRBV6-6	TGTGCCAGCAGTCCCAGTCGGTTCAGGATCACTGAAGCTTTCTTT	CASSPSRFRITEAFF
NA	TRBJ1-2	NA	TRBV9	TGTGCCAGCAGCGTAGGCAGGAAATATGGCTACACCTTC	CASSVGRKYGYTF
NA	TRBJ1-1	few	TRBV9	TGTGCCAGCAGCTCCCAGGGAGGCACTGAAGCTTTCTTT	CASSSQGGTEAFF
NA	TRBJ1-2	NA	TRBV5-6	TGTGCCAGCAGCTTTGAGTCCGGGGACTATGGCTACACCTTC	CASSFESGDYGYTF
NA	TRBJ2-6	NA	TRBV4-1	TGCGCCAGCAGCCAGCTGAGCTCTGGGGCCAACGTCCTGACTTTC	CASSQLSSGANVLTF
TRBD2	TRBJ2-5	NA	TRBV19	TGTGCCAGTAGTATATCGGTAGCGGGGGACGAGGAGACCCAGTACTTC	CASSISVAGDEETQYF
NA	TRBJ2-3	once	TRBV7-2	TGTGCCAGCAGCTCTCTCCTTCCCACAGATACGCAGTATTTT	CASSSLLPTDTQYF
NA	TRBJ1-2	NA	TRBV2	TGTGCCAGCAGTGAAGCGGGACTTTTCCTTAACTATGGCTACACCTTC	CASSEAGLFLNYGYTF
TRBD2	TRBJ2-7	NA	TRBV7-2	TGTGCCAGCAGCCCTCTAGCGGGCCTCTACTCCTACGAGCAGTACTTC	CASSPLAGLYSYEQYF
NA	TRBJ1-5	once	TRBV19	TGTGCCAGTAGGGGCCCTCACAGGAGCAATCAGCCCCAGCATTTT	CASRGPHRSNQPQHF
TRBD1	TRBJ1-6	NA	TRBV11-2	TGTGCCAGCAGCTTTGACAGGGGTGATAATTCACCCCTCCACTTT	CASSFDRGDNSPLHF
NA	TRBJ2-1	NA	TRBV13	TGTGCCAGCAGCGCCAACGGGGATGAGCAGTTCTTC	CASSANGDEQFF
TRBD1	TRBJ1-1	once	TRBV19	TGTGCCAGTAGGAGCCTGACAGGGAGTCGGTCGCAGGCTGAAGCTTTCTTT	CASRSLTGSRSQAEAFF
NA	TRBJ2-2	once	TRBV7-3	TGTGCCAGCAGCCCGTTTAAGGCGGCCGGGGAGCTGTTTTTT	CASSPFKAAGELFF
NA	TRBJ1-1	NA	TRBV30	TGTGCCTGGAGTCCGGACAGCACTGAAGCTTTCTTT	CAWSPDSTEAFF
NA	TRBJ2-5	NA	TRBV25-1	TGTGCCAGCAGGGACGGACAGGAGACCCAGTACTTC	CASRDGQETQYF
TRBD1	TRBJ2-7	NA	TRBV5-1	TGCGCCAGCAGCCCGGGACAGGGAGATTGGTACGAGCAGTACTTC	CASSPGQGDWYEQYF
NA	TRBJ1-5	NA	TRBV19	TGTGCCAGTAGTCCCCGGGAGCGGCAGCCCCAGCATTTT	CASSPRERQPQHF
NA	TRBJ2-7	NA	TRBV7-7	TGTGCTAGCAGCTTAGGTCTCGGCTACGAGCAGTACTTC	CASSLGLGYEQYF
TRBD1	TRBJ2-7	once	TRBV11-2	TGTGCCAGCAGCTTTAGGACAGGGGTAGGGTACGAGCAGTACTTC	CASSFRTGVGYEQYF
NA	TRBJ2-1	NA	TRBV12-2	TGTGCAAGTCGCCCGGGACTAGCGGGGGATGAGCAGTTCTTC	CASRPGLAGDEQFF
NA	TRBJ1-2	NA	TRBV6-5	TGTGCCAGCAGCCCCGACACCTTC	CASSPDTF
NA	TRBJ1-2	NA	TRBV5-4	TGTGCCAGCAGCTTGGAGCCAGGGTCGATCGATGGCTACACCTTC	CASSLEPGSIDGYTF
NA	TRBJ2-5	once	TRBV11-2	TGTGCCAGCAGCCTAAGTTGGGGGAGGTTAAGCGAGACCCAGTACTTC	CASSLSWGRLSETQYF
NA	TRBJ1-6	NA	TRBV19	TGTGCCAGTAGTCTGGCGAACGACAGCCCCTATAATTCACCCCTCCACTTT	CASSLANDSPYNSPLHF
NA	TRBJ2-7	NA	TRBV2	TGTGCCAGCATAACCAGGAGGACAGCCTACGAGCAGTACTTC	CASITRRTAYEQYF
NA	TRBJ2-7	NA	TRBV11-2	TGTGCCAGCAGCACCCAACAGGTGCGATGGTACGAGCAGTACTTC	CASSTQQVRWYEQYF
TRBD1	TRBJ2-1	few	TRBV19	TGTGCCAGTAGTATAAGGGGGCGATACAATGAGCAGTTCTTC	CASSIRGRYNEQFF
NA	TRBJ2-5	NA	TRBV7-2	TGTGCCAGCAGCCCCACCCGGGACTGGGAGACCCAGTACTTC	CASSPTRDWETQYF
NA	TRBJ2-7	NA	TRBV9	TGTGCCAGCAGCGGGACCCAGGGCTACGAGCAGTACTTC	CASSGTQGYEQYF
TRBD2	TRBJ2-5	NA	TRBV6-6	TGTGCCAGCAGCTTAGCGGGGTACCAAGAGACCCAGTACTTC	CASSLAGYQETQYF
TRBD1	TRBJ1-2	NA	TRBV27	TGTGCCAGCAGTTTACTAGGACAGGTCTCTGGCTACACCTTC	CASSLLGQVSGYTF